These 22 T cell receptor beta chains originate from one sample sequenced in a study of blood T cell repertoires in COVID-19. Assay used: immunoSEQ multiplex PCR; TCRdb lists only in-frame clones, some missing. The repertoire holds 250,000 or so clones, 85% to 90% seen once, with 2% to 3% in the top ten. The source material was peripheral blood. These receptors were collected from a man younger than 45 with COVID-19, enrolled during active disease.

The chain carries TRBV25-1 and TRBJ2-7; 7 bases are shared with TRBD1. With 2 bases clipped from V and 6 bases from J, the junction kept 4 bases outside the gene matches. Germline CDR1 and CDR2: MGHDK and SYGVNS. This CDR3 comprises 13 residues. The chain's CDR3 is CASSELYRGEQYF. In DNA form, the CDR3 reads TGTGCCAGCAGTGAACTCTACAGGGGCGAGCAGTACTTC.

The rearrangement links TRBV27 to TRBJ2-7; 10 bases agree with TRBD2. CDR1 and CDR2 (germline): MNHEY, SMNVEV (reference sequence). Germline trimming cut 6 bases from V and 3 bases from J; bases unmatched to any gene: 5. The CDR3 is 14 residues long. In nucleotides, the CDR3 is TGTGCCAGCAGCCTTAGCGGGAGGATCTACGAGCAGTACTTC. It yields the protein CASSLSGRIYEQYF.

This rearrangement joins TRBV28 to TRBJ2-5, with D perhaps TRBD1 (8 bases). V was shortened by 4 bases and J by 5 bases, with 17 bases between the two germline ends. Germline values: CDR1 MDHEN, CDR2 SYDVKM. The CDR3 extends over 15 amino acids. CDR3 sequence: CASSSPTGGGETQYF. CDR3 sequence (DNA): TGTGCCAGCAGTTCACCTACAGGGGGAGGGGAGACCCAGTACTTC.

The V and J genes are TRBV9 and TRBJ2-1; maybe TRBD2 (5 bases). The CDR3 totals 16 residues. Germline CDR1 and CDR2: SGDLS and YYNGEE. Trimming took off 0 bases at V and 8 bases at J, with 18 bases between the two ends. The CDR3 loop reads CASSVELRNWGDEQFF. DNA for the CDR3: TGTGCCAGCAGCGTAGAATTGCGTAACTGGGGAGATGAGCAGTTCTTC.

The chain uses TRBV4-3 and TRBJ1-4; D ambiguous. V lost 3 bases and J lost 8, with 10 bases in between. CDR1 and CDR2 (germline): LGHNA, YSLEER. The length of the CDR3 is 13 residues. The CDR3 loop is CASSQYRGEKLFF. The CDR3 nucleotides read TGCGCCAGCAGCCAGTACAGAGGGGAAAAACTGTTTTTT.

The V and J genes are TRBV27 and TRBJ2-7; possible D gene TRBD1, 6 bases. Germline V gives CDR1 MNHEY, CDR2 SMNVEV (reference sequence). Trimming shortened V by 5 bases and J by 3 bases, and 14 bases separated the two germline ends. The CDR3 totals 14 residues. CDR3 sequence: CASSPGTLGYEQYF. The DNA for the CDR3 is TGTGCCAGCAGTCCTGGGACATTGGGCTACGAGCAGTACTTC.

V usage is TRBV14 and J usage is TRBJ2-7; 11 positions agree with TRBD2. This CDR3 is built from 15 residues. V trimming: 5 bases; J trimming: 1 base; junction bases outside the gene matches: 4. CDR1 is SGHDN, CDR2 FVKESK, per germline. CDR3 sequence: CASSVASGGSYEQYF. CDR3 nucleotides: TGTGCCAGCAGCGTCGCTAGCGGGGGGTCCTACGAGCAGTACTTC.

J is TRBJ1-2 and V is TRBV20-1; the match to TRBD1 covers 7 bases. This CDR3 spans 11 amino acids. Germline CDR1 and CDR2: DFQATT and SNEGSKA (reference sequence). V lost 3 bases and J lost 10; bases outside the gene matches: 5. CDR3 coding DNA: TGCAGTGCTAGCGCAGGGGGAGCCTACACCTTC. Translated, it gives CSASAGGAYTF.

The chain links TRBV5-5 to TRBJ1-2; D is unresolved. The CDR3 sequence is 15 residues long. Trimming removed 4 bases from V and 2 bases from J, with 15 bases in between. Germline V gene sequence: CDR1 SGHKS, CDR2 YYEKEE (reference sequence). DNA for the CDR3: TGTGCCAGCAGCCTCCTGGGTGGGCTGAACTATGGCTACACCTTC. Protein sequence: CASSLLGGLNYGYTF.

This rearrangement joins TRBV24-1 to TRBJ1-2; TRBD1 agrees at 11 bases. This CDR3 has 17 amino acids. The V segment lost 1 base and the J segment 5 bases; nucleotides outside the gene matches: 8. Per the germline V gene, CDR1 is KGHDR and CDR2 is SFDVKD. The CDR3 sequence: CATSDLLDRGRGYGYTF. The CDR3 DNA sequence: TGTGCCACCAGTGATTTACTGGACAGGGGGCGAGGGTATGGCTACACCTTC.

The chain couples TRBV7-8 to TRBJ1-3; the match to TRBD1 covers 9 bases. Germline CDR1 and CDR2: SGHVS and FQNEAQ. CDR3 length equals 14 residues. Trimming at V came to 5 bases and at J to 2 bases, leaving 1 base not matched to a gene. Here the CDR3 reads CASSGTGTGNTIYF. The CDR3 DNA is TGTGCCAGCAGCGGGACAGGGACTGGAAACACCATATATTTT.

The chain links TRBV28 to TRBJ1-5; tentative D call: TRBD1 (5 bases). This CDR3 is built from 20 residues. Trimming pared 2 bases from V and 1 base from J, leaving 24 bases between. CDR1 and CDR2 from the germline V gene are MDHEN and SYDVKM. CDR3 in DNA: TGTGCCAGCAGTTTAAGAGTAGTGGGAGGGGCTCAGGCAAGCAATCAGCCCCAGCATTTT. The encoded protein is CASSLRVVGGAQASNQPQHF. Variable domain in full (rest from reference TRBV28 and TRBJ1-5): DVKVTQSSRYLVKRTGEKVFLECVQDMDHENMFWYRQDPGLGLRLIYFSYDVKMKEKGDIPEGYSVSREKKERFSLILESASTNQTSMYLCASSLRVVGGAQASNQPQHFGDGTRLSIL.

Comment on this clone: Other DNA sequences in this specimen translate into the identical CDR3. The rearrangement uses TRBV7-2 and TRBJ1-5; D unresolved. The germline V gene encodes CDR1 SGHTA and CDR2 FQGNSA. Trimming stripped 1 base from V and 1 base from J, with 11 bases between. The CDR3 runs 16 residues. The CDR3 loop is CASSLDNGGSNQPQHF. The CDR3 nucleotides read TGTGCCAGCAGCTTAGATAATGGAGGGAGCAATCAGCCCCAGCATTTT. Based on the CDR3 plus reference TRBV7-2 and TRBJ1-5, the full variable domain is GAGVSQSPSNKVTEKGKDVELRCDPISGHTALYWYRQSLGQGLEFLIYFQGNSAPDKSGLPSDRFSAERTGGSVSTLTIQRTQQEDSAVYLCASSLDNGGSNQPQHFGDGTRLSIL.

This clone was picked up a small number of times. This CDR3 reads CASRRGLGNTEAFF. The CDR3 DNA reads as TGTGCCAGCAGACGTGGCCTAGGGAACACTGAAGCTTTCTTT. This chain uses TRBV6-5 with TRBJ1-1, with D uncertain. Trimming left V 6 bases short and J 1 base short, with 12 bases between. This CDR3 has 14 amino acids. Germline V gene sequence: CDR1 MNHEY, CDR2 SVGAGI.

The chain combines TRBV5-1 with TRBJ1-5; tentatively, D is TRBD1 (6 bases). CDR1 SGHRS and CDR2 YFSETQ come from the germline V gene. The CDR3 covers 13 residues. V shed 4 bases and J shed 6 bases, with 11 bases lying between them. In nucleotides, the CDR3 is TGCGCCAGCAGCCCACAGGGAAGTCAGCCCCAGCATTTT. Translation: CASSPQGSQPQHF.

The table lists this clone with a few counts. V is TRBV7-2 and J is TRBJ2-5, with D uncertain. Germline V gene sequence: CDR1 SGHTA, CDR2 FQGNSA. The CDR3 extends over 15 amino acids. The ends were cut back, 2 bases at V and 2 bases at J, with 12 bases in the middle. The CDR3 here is CASSLQNSVQETQYF. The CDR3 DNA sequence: TGTGCCAGCAGCTTACAGAACAGTGTTCAAGAGACCCAGTACTTC.

CDR3 protein: CATSDWTGRVVAFF. The DNA for the CDR3 is TGTGCCACCAGTGATTGGACAGGGAGGGTCGTGGCTTTCTTT. This chain joins TRBV24-1 and TRBJ1-1, with 8 bases matching TRBD1. There are 14 residues in the CDR3. V trimming: 2 bases; J trimming: 11 bases; junction bases outside the gene matches: 9. Germline V gene sequence: CDR1 KGHDR, CDR2 SFDVKD.

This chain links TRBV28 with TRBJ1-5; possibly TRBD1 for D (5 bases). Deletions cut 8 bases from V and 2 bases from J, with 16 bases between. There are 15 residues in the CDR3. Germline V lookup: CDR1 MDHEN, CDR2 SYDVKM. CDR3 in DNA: TGTGCCAGCGGCCGACAGTACCACCGCAATCAGCCCCAGCATTTT. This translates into CASGRQYHRNQPQHF.

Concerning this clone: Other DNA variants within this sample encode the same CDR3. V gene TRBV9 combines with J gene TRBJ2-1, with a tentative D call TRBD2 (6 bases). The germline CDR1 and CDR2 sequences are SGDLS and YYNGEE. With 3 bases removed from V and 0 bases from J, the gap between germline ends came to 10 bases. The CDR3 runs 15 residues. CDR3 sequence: CASSAAGSSYNEQFF. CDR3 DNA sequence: TGTGCCAGCAGCGCTGCCGGGAGCTCCTACAATGAGCAGTTCTTC. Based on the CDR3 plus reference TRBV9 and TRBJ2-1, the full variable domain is DSGVTQTPKHLITATGQRVTLRCSPRSGDLSVYWYQQSLDQGLQFLIQYYNGEERAKGNILERFSAQQFPDLHSELNLSSLELGDSALYFCASSAAGSSYNEQFFGPGTRLTVL.

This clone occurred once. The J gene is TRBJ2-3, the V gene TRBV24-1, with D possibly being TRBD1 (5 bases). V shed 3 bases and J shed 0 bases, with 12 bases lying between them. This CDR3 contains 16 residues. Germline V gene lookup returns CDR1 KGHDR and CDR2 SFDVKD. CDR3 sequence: CATSDKQGRSTDTQYF. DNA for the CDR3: TGTGCCACCAGTGATAAGCAGGGCCGAAGCACAGATACGCAGTATTTT.

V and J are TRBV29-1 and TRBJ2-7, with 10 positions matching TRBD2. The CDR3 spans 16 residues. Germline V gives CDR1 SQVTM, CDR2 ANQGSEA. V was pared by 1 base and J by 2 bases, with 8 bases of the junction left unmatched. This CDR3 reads CSVEGISSGSTYEQYF. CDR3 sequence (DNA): TGCAGCGTTGAAGGGATTTCTAGCGGGAGTACCTACGAGCAGTACTTC.

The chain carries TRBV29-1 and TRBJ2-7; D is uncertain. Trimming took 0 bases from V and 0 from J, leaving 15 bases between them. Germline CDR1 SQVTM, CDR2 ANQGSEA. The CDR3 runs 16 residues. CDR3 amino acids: CSVEDKVGSPSYEQYF. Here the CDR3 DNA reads TGCAGCGTTGAAGATAAAGTGGGCAGTCCCTCCTACGAGCAGTACTTC.